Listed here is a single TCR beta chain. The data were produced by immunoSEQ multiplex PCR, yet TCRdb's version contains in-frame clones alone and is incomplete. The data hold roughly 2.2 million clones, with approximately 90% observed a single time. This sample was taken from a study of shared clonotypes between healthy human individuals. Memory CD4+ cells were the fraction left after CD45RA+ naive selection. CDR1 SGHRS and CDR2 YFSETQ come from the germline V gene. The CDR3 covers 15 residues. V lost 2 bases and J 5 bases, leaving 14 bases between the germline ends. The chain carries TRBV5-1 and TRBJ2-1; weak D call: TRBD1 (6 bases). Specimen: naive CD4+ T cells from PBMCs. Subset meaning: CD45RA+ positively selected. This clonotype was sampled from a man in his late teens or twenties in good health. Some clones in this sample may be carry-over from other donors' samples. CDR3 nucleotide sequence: TGCGCCAGCAGCTTACCCACTGGACAGAACAATGAGCAGTTCTTC. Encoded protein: CASSLPTGQNNEQFF.